The 29 T cell receptor beta chains below were found in one sample sequenced in a study of OX40 agonist ivuxolimab in advanced cancers. The protocol was immunoSEQ multiplex PCR, while the TCRdb copy is restricted to in-frame clones and leaves out a portion. The table has 40,000 to 50,000 clones, approximately 87% seen once. The material was CD4+ or CD8+ T cells sorted from blood, obtained in a trial of the OX40 agonist ivuxolimab. All receptors derive from an adult with an advanced solid tumor such as melanoma, head and neck, liver or kidney cancer.

The chain employs TRBV18 and TRBJ2-1, with 10 bases that match TRBD1. Germline values: CDR1 KGHSH, CDR2 LQKENI. This CDR3 is built from 14 residues. The J segment lost 10 bases and the V segment lost 5 bases, leaving 8 bases of the junction unmatched. The CDR3 reads CASSERQGAGEQFF. The CDR3 DNA reads TGTGCCAGCTCAGAAAGACAGGGGGCAGGGGAGCAGTTCTTC.

V usage is TRBV6-5 and J usage is TRBJ2-1, with TRBD2 matching 7 bases. The CDR3 loop spans 15 amino acids. Germline V gene sequence: CDR1 MNHEY, CDR2 SVGAGI. V trimming: 6 bases; J trimming: 7 bases; junction bases outside the gene matches: 12. This CDR3 reads CASSEFGRGGNEQFF. The CDR3 DNA follows: TGTGCCAGCAGCGAATTCGGACGGGGAGGGAATGAGCAGTTCTTC.

The chain uses TRBV27 and TRBJ2-5, with D uncertain. Trimming took off 1 base at V and 0 bases at J, with 6 bases between the two ends. The CDR3 loop spans 14 amino acids. Germline assignment: CDR1 MNHEY and CDR2 SMNVEV (reference sequence). DNA for the CDR3: TGTGCCAGCAGTTTATGGAACAACCAAGAGACCCAGTACTTC. Encoded protein: CASSLWNNQETQYF.

This sequence joins TRBV7-6 and TRBJ2-1, with 7 bases matching TRBD2. CDR1 is SGHVS, CDR2 FNYEAQ, per germline. The CDR3 is 16 residues long. The V gene end was trimmed by 1 base and the J gene end by 3 bases; junction bases not matched to a gene: 6. The CDR3 DNA sequence: TGTGCCAGCAGCTTAGTTGAGGGAGGGGTCTACAATGAGCAGTTCTTC. Translating it yields CASSLVEGGVYNEQFF.

The chain carries TRBV6-5 and TRBJ2-1, with 10 nucleotides matching TRBD2. Germline V gives CDR1 MNHEY, CDR2 SVGAGI. V lost 2 bases, J lost 5 bases, and 3 bases stayed unmatched. The CDR3 has 15 amino acids. This chain's CDR3 is CASSYSGGDNNEQFF. CDR3 nucleotides: TGTGCCAGCAGTTACAGCGGGGGGGATAACAATGAGCAGTTCTTC.

The table lists this clone with a few counts. V usage is TRBV4-1 and J usage is TRBJ2-5, with 8 bases aligning to TRBD1. The CDR3 is made up of 17 amino acids. Trimming cost V 2 bases and J 5 bases; bases outside gene matches: 13. Germline V lookup: CDR1 MGHRA, CDR2 YSYEKL. Written as DNA, the CDR3 is TGCGCCAGCAGCCAATCCGGACAGGGACCCCCAGGGGAGACCCAGTACTTC. Residues: CASSQSGQGPPGETQYF.

This clone was counted once. The J gene is TRBJ2-1, the V gene TRBV4-2; 9 bases are a match to TRBD2. With V trimmed by 5 bases and J by 9 bases, 11 bases remained unmatched. The germline gives CDR1 LGHNA, CDR2 YNFKEQ. The CDR3 sequence is 15 residues long. The CDR3 nucleotides are TGTGCCAGCAGCTACAGGGCTAGCGGGGACAGTGAGCAGTTCTTC. This sequence encodes CASSYRASGDSEQFF.

The rearrangement links TRBV11-2 to TRBJ1-1, with TRBD1 matching over 11 bases. Germline CDR1 is SGHAT and CDR2 is FQNNGV. The CDR3 has 15 residues. V was clipped by 2 bases and J by 5 bases; unmatched bases: 4. CDR3 loop: CASSLPGTGGTEAFF. The CDR3 nucleotides read TGTGCCAGCAGCTTACCCGGGACAGGGGGAACTGAAGCTTTCTTT. Together with reference TRBV11-2 and TRBJ1-1, the CDR3 gives the full variable domain: EAGVAQSPRYKIIEKRQSVAFWCNPISGHATLYWYQQILGQGPKLLIQFQNNGVVDDSQLPKDRFSAERLKGVDSTLKIQPAKLEDSAVYLCASSLPGTGGTEAFFGQGTRLTVV.

The J gene is TRBJ2-7, the V gene TRBV5-1, with 9 bases matching TRBD1. Germline values: CDR1 SGHRS, CDR2 YFSETQ. The CDR3 runs 18 residues. V shed 2 bases and J 3 bases; nucleotides not matched to a gene: 15. As DNA, the CDR3 is TGCGCCAGCAGCTTCCCCCGGGGGGACAGGGCCGACTTCTACGAGCAGTACTTC. Translating it yields CASSFPRGDRADFYEQYF.

The V call is TRBV2, the J call TRBJ2-1; possibly TRBD1 for D (5 bases). CDR1 is SNHLY, CDR2 FYNNEI, per germline. The CDR3 totals 14 residues. V lost 6 bases, J lost 8 bases, and 17 bases lay in between. The CDR3 protein is CASSELPGLHEQFF. In DNA, the CDR3 is TGTGCCAGCAGCGAACTCCCAGGGCTCCATGAGCAGTTCTTC.

This chain uses TRBV18 with TRBJ1-2, with D perhaps matching TRBD1 (6 bases). Trimming took off 2 bases at V and 6 bases at J, with 19 bases between the two ends. CDR1 and CDR2 from the germline V gene are KGHSH and LQKENI. This CDR3 has 16 amino acids. The CDR3, as DNA: TGTGCCAGCTCACCAGTTATGCGGTCGGGGGGCAATGGCTACACCTTC. Protein product: CASSPVMRSGGNGYTF.

J is TRBJ2-2 and V is TRBV5-6; perhaps TRBD1 as D (6 bases). Looked up from germline, CDR1 is SGHDT and CDR2 is YYEEEE. Between the trimmed V and J ends, which lost 1 base and 10 bases, there was a span of 11 bases. This CDR3 spans 13 amino acids. Here the CDR3 DNA reads TGTGCCAGCAGCTTGACGCAGGGGTTGGAGCTGTTTTTT. It is translated as CASSLTQGLELFF.

J is TRBJ1-1 and V is TRBV28; D unresolved. Germline values: CDR1 MDHEN, CDR2 SYDVKM. This CDR3 is 12 amino acids long. V was clipped by 4 bases and J by 1 base, with 4 bases between them. CDR3 residues: CASSWGNTEAFF. For the CDR3, the DNA is TGTGCCAGCAGTTGGGGGAACACTGAAGCTTTCTTT.

The gene calls are TRBV19 and TRBJ2-7; D could derive from TRBD1 or TRBD2 (6 bases each). This CDR3 has 15 residues. The germline V gene encodes CDR1 LNHDA and CDR2 SQIVND (reference sequence). Trimming took 8 bases from V and 2 from J, leaving 19 bases between them. CDR3 coding DNA: TGTGCCAGTTCCATCGGTGGAGGGGGGACCTACGAGCAGTACTTC. Encoded protein: CASSIGGGGTYEQYF.

The rearrangement joins TRBV7-2 to TRBJ2-3; D not resolved. Germline loops: CDR1 SGHTA, CDR2 FQGNSA. The CDR3 extends over 12 amino acids. V was shortened by 5 bases and J by 3 bases, with 6 bases between the two germline ends. Here the CDR3 reads CASSPFTDTQYF. As DNA, the CDR3 is TGTGCCAGCAGCCCCTTTACAGATACGCAGTATTTT.

V usage is TRBV9 and J usage is TRBJ2-7; tentative D call: TRBD2 (7 bases). This CDR3 has 19 residues. CDR1 is SGDLS and CDR2 is YYNGEE in the germline V gene. The V gene lost 4 bases and the J gene lost 4 bases, with 30 bases spanning the gap. CDR3 sequence (DNA): TGTGCCAGCAGCCCAGGGGCGTGGGGAGGGGGGACTCCCGCGTACGAGCAGTACTTC. Its protein is CASSPGAWGGGTPAYEQYF.

The V call is TRBV5-1, the J call TRBJ2-7; D call uncertain. The CDR3 consists of 14 residues. CDR1 and CDR2 (germline): SGHRS, YFSETQ. The V end was cut by 5 bases, the J end by 4 bases, with 16 bases between. The CDR3 spells CASSLDGYLYEQYF. DNA of the CDR3: TGCGCCAGCAGTCTTGACGGCTACCTATACGAGCAGTACTTC.

DNA for the CDR3: TGTGCCAGCAGTTACGGGGACACAGATCAGCCCCAGCATTTT. Residues: CASSYGDTDQPQHF. The rearrangement links TRBV6-5 to TRBJ1-5; D perhaps matches TRBD1 (6 bases). The germline V and J ends were trimmed by 2 bases and 5 bases, with 10 bases remaining between them. This CDR3 comprises 14 residues. Germline assignment: CDR1 MNHEY and CDR2 SVGAGI.

The CDR3 nucleotides read TGTGCCAGCAGTCGAGGCCCCTCTAGCTTGGGCTACGAGCAGTACTTC. Its translation is CASSRGPSSLGYEQYF. This chain links TRBV7-9 with TRBJ2-7; tentatively, D is TRBD2 (5 bases). V lost 6 bases and J 3 bases, leaving 21 bases between the germline ends. The CDR3 has 16 residues. The germline CDR1 and CDR2 sequences are SEHNR and FQNEAQ (reference sequence).

In this sample, this clone turned up many times. The rearrangement uses TRBV6-5 and TRBJ1-2; 11 bases line up with TRBD1. The junction had 6 bases not matched to a gene; V was cut back by 2 bases and J by 4 bases. The CDR3 extends over 16 amino acids. CDR1 and CDR2 from the germline V gene are MNHEY and SVGAGI. The CDR3 DNA follows: TGTGCCAGCAGTTACGTACGGACAGGGGGCTCCTATGGCTACACCTTC. It yields the protein CASSYVRTGGSYGYTF.

J is TRBJ2-7 and V is TRBV6-5; no definite D call. Germline CDR1 reads MNHEY; CDR2 reads SVGAGI. The CDR3 loop spans 14 amino acids. The ends were cut back, 2 bases at V and 3 bases at J, with 11 bases in the middle. This CDR3 is CASSYGVWGYEQYF. The CDR3, as DNA: TGTGCCAGCAGTTACGGGGTATGGGGCTACGAGCAGTACTTC.

The chain recombines TRBV4-2 with TRBJ2-3; 7 bases are shared with TRBD2. Trimming cost V 4 bases and J 0 bases; bases outside gene matches: 7. This CDR3 has 16 residues. Germline-derived CDR1 and CDR2 are LGHNA and YNFKEQ. CDR3 nucleotides: TGTGCCAGCAGCCTCGGGACTACTTCTAGCACAGATACGCAGTATTTT. Its protein is CASSLGTTSSTDTQYF.

The V call is TRBV10-3, the J call TRBJ1-5; 8 bases fit TRBD1. Trimming at V came to 4 bases and at J to 1 base, leaving 0 bases not matched to a gene. The CDR3 consists of 14 residues. Germline CDR1 and CDR2: ENHRY and SYGVKD. CDR3 residues: CAISGDRSNQPQHF. For the CDR3, the DNA is TGTGCCATCAGTGGGGACAGGAGCAATCAGCCCCAGCATTTT.

The J gene is TRBJ2-7, the V gene TRBV7-2; 8 bases align to TRBD1. The CDR3 sequence is 15 residues long. Trimming removed 3 bases from V and 0 bases from J; junction bases left unmatched: 4. CDR1 SGHTA and CDR2 FQGNSA come from the germline V gene. CDR3 in amino acids: CASSFGQGSSYEQYF. DNA for the CDR3: TGTGCCAGCAGCTTCGGACAGGGCAGCTCCTACGAGCAGTACTTC.

The rearrangement uses TRBV9 and TRBJ2-2; D remains unclear. The CDR3 extends over 15 amino acids. Germline-derived CDR1 and CDR2 are SGDLS and YYNGEE. V was trimmed by 0 bases and J by 4 bases, leaving 10 bases between them. The chain's CDR3 is CASSVGVASTGELFF. The CDR3 nucleotides read TGTGCCAGCAGCGTAGGGGTAGCTTCCACCGGGGAGCTGTTTTTT.

This clone was observed once. The chain couples TRBV5-5 to TRBJ1-2; 12 bases are a match to TRBD1. CDR1 is SGHKS, CDR2 YYEKEE, per germline (reference sequence). CDR3 length: 20 residues. The V segment lost 4 bases and the J segment 3 bases; nucleotides outside the gene matches: 19. This CDR3 reads CASSNLFGTGGSIRDYGYTF. CDR3 bases: TGTGCCAGCAGCAACCTTTTCGGGACAGGGGGCTCGATACGGGACTATGGCTACACCTTC. The variable domain in full, completed from reference TRBV5-5 and TRBJ1-2, reads DAGVTQSPTHLIKTRGQQVTLRCSPISGHKSVSWYQQVLGQGPQFIFQYYEKEERGRGNFPDRFSARQFPNYSSELNVNALLLGDSALYLCASSNLFGTGGSIRDYGYTFGSGTRLTVV.

The table lists this clone with a few counts. The chain carries TRBV4-1 and TRBJ2-5, with TRBD2 as a possible D gene (7 bases). Looked up from germline, CDR1 is MGHRA and CDR2 is YSYEKL. CDR3 length: 16 amino acids. V lost 1 base to trimming and J lost 4 bases, with 16 bases between them. CDR3 amino acids: CASSQARGGGRETQYF. Written as DNA, the CDR3 is TGCGCCAGCAGCCAAGCTAGAGGGGGAGGGAGAGAGACCCAGTACTTC.

This sequence joins TRBV16 and TRBJ1-1; 7 bases line up with TRBD1. V lost 4 bases and J lost 6; bases outside the gene matches: 5. Per the germline V gene, CDR1 is KGHSY and CDR2 is FQNENV. This CDR3 is 13 amino acids long. For the CDR3, the DNA is TGTGCCAGCAGCCGCCCAACAGGGGCTGAAGCTTTCTTT. Its translation: CASSRPTGAEAFF.

V gene TRBV5-1 combines with J gene TRBJ2-1; 8 bases align to TRBD2. V gave up 4 bases and J gave up 4 bases; unmatched junction bases: 7. Germline CDR1 is SGHRS and CDR2 is YFSETQ. The CDR3 loop spans 15 amino acids. The CDR3 DNA follows: TGCGCCAGCAGCCCACGACTAGCGCGGTACAATGAGCAGTTCTTC. This sequence encodes CASSPRLARYNEQFF.